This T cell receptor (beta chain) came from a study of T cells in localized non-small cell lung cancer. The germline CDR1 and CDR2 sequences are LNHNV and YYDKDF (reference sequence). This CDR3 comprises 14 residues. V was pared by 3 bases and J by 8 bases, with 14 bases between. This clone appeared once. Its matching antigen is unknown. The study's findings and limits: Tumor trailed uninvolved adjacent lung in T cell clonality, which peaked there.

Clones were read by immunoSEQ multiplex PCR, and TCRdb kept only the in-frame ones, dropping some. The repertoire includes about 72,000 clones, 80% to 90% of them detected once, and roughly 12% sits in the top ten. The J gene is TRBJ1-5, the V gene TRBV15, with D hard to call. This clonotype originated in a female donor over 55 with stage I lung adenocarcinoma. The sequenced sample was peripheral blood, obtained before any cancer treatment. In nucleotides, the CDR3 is TGTGCCACCAGCAGGCGCGGGAGTTGGGAGCCCCAGCATTTT. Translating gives CATSRRGSWEPQHF.